This passage covers 3 T cell receptor beta chains from one sample sequenced in a study of T cell clones after liver transplantation. Sequenced by immunoSEQ multiplex PCR; TCRdb stores in-frame clones only, minus some. In the table there are more than 75,000 clones, roughly 82% of which are singletons. The sequences come from CD4+ T cells from blood, collected almost 47 months after liver transplant. The receptors shown here come from a human patient who received a liver transplant. The graft donor may account for some of the T cells.

The CDR3: CASSIDRFLGTQHF. CDR3 nucleotides: TGTGCCAGTAGTATTGACAGGTTCTTGGGGACCCAGCATTTT. This chain links TRBV19 with TRBJ1-5; maybe TRBD1 (6 bases). V lost 3 bases and J 11 bases, leaving 17 bases between the germline ends. Germline assignment: CDR1 LNHDA and CDR2 SQIVND (reference sequence). The CDR3 contains 14 residues.

This chain joins TRBV18 and TRBJ1-1, with D perhaps matching TRBD1 (6 bases). Trimming left V 3 bases short and J 3 bases short, with 11 bases between. The CDR3 is 14 amino acids. From germline, CDR1 is KGHSH and CDR2 LQKENI. The CDR3 bases are TGTGCCAGCTCACCGCTACCAGGGGACACTGAAGCTTTCTTT. Protein sequence: CASSPLPGDTEAFF.

The genes are TRBV7-9 and TRBJ2-7; 9 positions agree with TRBD2. J was trimmed by 4 bases and V by 1 base; bases with no gene match: 5. The CDR3 extends over 15 amino acids. Germline loops: CDR1 SEHNR, CDR2 FQNEAQ (reference sequence). CDR3 nucleotide sequence: TGTGCCAGCAGCTTAGGTAGGCTAGCGGGGTACGAGCAGTACTTC. This sequence encodes CASSLGRLAGYEQYF.